This T cell receptor (beta chain) was documented in a study of blood T cell repertoires in COVID-19. Background on the study: From T cells, B-cell-depleted T cells, or PBMCs came the material, which was cDNA or gDNA.

CDR3 length: 13 residues. Germline V lookup: CDR1 SEHNR, CDR2 FQNEAQ (reference sequence). Trimming removed 4 bases from V and 2 bases from J, with 8 bases in between. Residents of about 25 US areas, aged about 18 to 100 years, made up the participants. As processed by the authors: How many nucleated cells were present was estimated from reference gene primer amplification. Method: immunoSEQ multiplex PCR; TCRdb's copy keeps in-frame clones and lacks some. V, J and clone size are those of that table, while D and trimming were read from the DNA. The sample lists under 200,000 clones, around 80% occurring once.

V is TRBV7-9 and J is TRBJ2-5; D perhaps matches TRBD1 (5 bases). The clonotype was recovered from a man aged 50 to 60 who had recovered from COVID-19. Sequencing was carried out using PBMCs or T cells enriched from blood (not recorded which). In DNA form, the CDR3 reads TGTGCCAGCAGCTCGGACACTCAAGAGACCCAGTACTTC. This codes for CASSSDTQETQYF.